This T cell receptor beta chain emerged from a study of blood T cell repertoires in COVID-19. Study overall: From the United States, Italy and Spain came samples of acute and convalescent COVID-19. PBMCs, B-cell-depleted T cells, or T cells provided the cDNA or gDNA that made up the material.

The CDR3 is 15 residues long. CDR1 and CDR2 from the germline V gene are KGHDR and SFDVKD. V lost 5 bases and J lost 1; bases outside the gene matches: 4. Original data processing: Nucleated cell number was recorded as an estimate derived from reference gene primer amplification. The method was immunoSEQ multiplex PCR; TCRdb's version includes in-frame clones alone and lacks a portion of them. The V and J calls and clone size are taken from that table; D and trimming were inferred from the DNA. The profile covers approximately 90,000 clones, with 90% appearing a single time and 1.5% to 2% taken by the ten largest.

J is TRBJ2-1 and V is TRBV24-1; 7 nucleotides line up with TRBD1. The sequencing input was peripheral blood. This receptor was taken from a man in his 60s with acute or convalescent COVID-19. CDR3 in amino acids: CATSGPGGSYNEQFF. CDR3 DNA: TGTGCCACCAGTGGACCAGGGGGTTCCTACAATGAGCAGTTCTTC.